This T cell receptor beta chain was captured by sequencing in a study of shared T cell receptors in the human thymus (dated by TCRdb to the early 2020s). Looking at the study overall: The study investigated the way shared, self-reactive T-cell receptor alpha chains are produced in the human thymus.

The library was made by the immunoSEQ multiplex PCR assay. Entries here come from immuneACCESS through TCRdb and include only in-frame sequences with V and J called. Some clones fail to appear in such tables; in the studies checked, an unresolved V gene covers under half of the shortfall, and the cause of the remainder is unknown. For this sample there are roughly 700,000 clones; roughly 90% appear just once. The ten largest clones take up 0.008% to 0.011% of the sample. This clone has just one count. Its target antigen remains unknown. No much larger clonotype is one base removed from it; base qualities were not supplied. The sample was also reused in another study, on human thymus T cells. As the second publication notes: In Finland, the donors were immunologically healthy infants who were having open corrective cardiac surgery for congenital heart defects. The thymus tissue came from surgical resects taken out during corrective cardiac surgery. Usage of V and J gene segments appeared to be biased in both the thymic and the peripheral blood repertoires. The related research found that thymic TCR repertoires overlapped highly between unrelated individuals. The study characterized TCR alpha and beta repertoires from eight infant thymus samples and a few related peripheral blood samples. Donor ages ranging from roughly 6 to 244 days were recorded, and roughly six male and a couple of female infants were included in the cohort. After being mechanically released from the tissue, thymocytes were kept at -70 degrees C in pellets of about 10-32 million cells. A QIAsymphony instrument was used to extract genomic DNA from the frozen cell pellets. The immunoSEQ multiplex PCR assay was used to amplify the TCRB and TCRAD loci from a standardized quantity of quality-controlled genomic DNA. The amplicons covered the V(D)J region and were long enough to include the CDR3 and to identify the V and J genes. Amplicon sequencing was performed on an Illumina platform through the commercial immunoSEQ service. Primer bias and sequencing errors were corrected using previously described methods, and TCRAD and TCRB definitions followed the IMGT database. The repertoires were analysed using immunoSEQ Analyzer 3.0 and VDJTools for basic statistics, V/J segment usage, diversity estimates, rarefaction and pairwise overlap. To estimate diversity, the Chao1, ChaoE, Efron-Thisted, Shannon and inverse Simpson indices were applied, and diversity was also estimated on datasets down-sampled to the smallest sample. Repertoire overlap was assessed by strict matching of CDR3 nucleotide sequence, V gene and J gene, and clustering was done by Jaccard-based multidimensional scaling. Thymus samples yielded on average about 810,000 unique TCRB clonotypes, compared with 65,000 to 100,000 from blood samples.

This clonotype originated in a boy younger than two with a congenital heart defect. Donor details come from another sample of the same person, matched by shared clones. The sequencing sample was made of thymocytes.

The base sequence is TGTGCCAGCAGTCCAACGAGACAACAATTTTACGAGCAGTACTTC. This yields the protein CASSPTRQQFYEQYF. This chain joins TRBV27 to TRBJ2-7, with the D gene uncertain. Looking up the germline V gene (reference sequence) yields CDR1 MNHEY and CDR2 SMNVEV. A distance of 18 bases separates the germline ends of V and J, which lose 5 bases and 4 bases respectively. The CDR3 sequence holds 15 residues, the cysteine and phenylalanine included. This entry keeps only the CDR3 DNA: 45 bases, framed from base 1.